A selection of T cell receptor beta chains follows, all from one sample in a study of vaccination effects on CD4 cells after COVID-19. This table comes from immunoSEQ multiplex PCR, and its TCRdb copy is limited to in-frame clones, with some not included. In the table there are roughly 59,000 clones, around four fifths of which are singletons. These receptors have no identified antigens. Sequencing used CD4+ T cells from PBMCs cultured with HCoV-OC43 spike peptides, obtained after COVID-19 vaccination. Every receptor here comes from a human donor who received a COVID-19 vaccine. Each CDR3 is given with its conserved first and last residue. The D gene is left open where the match is weak. Rows may omit the clone size; those that give it use once, few, many or a size class.

size,J,V,D,DNA,CDR3
NA,TRBJ1-1,TRBV6-1,NA,TGTGCCAGCAGTGTTGCAAGTGGGATCATGAACACTGAAGCTTTCTTT,CASSVASGIMNTEAFF
NA,TRBJ1-5,TRBV6-5,NA,TGTGCCAGCAGCCGAGGCAGGAATAGCAATCAGCCCCAGCATTTT,CASSRGRNSNQPQHF
few,TRBJ1-4,TRBV6-6,NA,TGTGCCAGTTCTTTGACAGGTGCGGAAAAACTGTTTTTT,CASSLTGAEKLFF
once,TRBJ2-3,TRBV14,NA,TGTGCCAGCAGCCAAGTGCAGGGGCGGGGGCCAGATACGCAGTATTTT,CASSQVQGRGPDTQYF
few,TRBJ1-5,TRBV2,NA,TGTGCCAGCAGCTTTAGCAGGGAAAGCCAGCCCCAGCATTTT,CASSFSRESQPQHF
few,TRBJ1-1,TRBV6-5,TRBD1,TGTGCCAGCAGTTACCCAGGGGCAGGGGGTTTCACTGAAGCTTTCTTT,CASSYPGAGGFTEAFF
NA,TRBJ1-5,TRBV24-1,NA,TGTGCCACCAGTGGGGGGGGTGGTCAGCCCCAGCATTTT,CATSGGGGQPQHF
NA,TRBJ1-5,TRBV29-1,NA,TGCAGCGTTGGAGAGGGATATAGCAATCAGCCCCAGCATTTT,CSVGEGYSNQPQHF
once,TRBJ2-3,TRBV27,TRBD2,TGTGCCAGCAGTTTAGGTACTAGCGGGGGGGCCAGCACAGATACGCAGTATTTT,CASSLGTSGGASTDTQYF
NA,TRBJ1-2,TRBV27,TRBD1,TGTGCCAGCAGTTTATCGGGACAGGGTTATGGCTACACCTTC,CASSLSGQGYGYTF
NA,TRBJ1-4,TRBV7-2,TRBD1,TGTGCCAGCAGCGCCGACAGGGGAGGTGAAAAACTGTTTTTT,CASSADRGGEKLFF
NA,TRBJ2-2,TRBV5-1,TRBD1,TGCGCCAGCAGACGACAGGGGGCGTCCGGGGAGCTGTTTTTT,CASRRQGASGELFF
NA,TRBJ2-1,TRBV7-3,NA,TGTGCCAGCAGGCTAGCGAGTTCCTACAATGAGCAGTTCTTC,CASRLASSYNEQFF
few,TRBJ2-5,TRBV3-1/TRBV3-2,TRBD1,TGTGCCAGCAGCCATTCCGGACAGGGGGGAGAGACCCAGTACTTC,CASSHSGQGGETQYF
NA,TRBJ1-2,TRBV7-8,TRBD1,TGTGCCAGCAGCTTAGTCGGACAGGCTAACTATGGCTACACCTTC,CASSLVGQANYGYTF
once,TRBJ2-3,TRBV28,TRBD2,TGTGCCAGCAGTCGTACAAGAGGACTAGCCCACACGCAGTATTTT,CASSRTRGLAHTQYF
NA,TRBJ1-5,TRBV6-1,NA,TGTGCCAGCAGTGAAGCGCACGGGGGTTCGGGCAATCAGCCCCAGCATTTT,CASSEAHGGSGNQPQHF
NA,TRBJ1-1,TRBV7-9,NA,TGTGCCAGCCGGAGGAACACTGAAGCTTTCTTT,CASRRNTEAFF
NA,TRBJ2-2,TRBV27,TRBD1,TGTGCCAGCAGTCGTCCGGGACAGGGGACCGGGGAGCTGTTTTTT,CASSRPGQGTGELFF
NA,TRBJ1-1,TRBV6-5,NA,TGTGCCAGCATCGGGACAAAGGACACTGAAGCTTTCTTT,CASIGTKDTEAFF
NA,TRBJ2-3,TRBV11-3,NA,TGTGCCAGCAGCTTATATTCAGGGGAAGGCACGCAGTATTTT,CASSLYSGEGTQYF
NA,TRBJ1-2,TRBV27,NA,TGTGCCAGCAGATTCCAGGGCAGGGTTTCGAGCGGCTACACCTTC,CASRFQGRVSSGYTF